Detailed here is one TCR beta chain. This entry comes from a study of blood T cell repertoires in COVID-19. Losses at the gene ends were 6 bases for V and 6 bases for J; bases not matched to a gene: 8. In germline, CDR1 is SGHRS, CDR2 YFSETQ. This CDR3 spans 14 amino acids. Libraries were prepared by immunoSEQ multiplex PCR; TCRdb keeps only in-frame clonotypes and omits some of them. Of 240,000 or so clones detected, 75% to 90% appear once; the ten largest clones hold 8% to 10%. This clonotype was obtained from a man aged 35 to 55 who had recovered from COVID-19. V and J are TRBV5-1 and TRBJ2-3, with 9 bases identical to TRBD1. Source material: PBMCs or T cells enriched from blood (not recorded which). The DNA of the CDR3 is TGCGCCAGCACCCCAAGGACAGGGGTTGATACGCAGTATTTT. Its translation is CASTPRTGVDTQYF. The complete variable domain, with remaining parts taken from reference TRBV5-1 and TRBJ2-3, reads KAGVTQTPRYLIKTRGQQVTLSCSPISGHRSVSWYQQTPGQGLQFLFEYFSETQRNKGNFPGRFSGRQFSNSRSEMNVSTLELGDSALYLCASTPRTGVDTQYFGPGTRLTVL.